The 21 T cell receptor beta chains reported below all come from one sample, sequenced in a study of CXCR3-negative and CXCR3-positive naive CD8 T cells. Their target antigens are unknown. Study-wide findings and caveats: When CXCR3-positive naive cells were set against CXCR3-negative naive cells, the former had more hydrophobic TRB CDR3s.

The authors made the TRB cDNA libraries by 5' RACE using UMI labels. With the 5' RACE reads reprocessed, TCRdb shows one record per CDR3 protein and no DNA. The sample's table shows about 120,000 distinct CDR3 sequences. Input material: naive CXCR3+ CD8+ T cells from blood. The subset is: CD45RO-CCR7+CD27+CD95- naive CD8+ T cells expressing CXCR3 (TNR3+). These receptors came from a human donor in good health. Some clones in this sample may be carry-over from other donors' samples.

CDR3 residues: CASSYLASAVGELFF. The J gene is TRBJ2-2, the V gene TRBV6-2 or TRBV6-3; no DNA is available, so the TRBD2 call from TCRdb remains unchecked. This CDR3 has 15 residues. The V gene's germline CDR1 is MNHEY and CDR2 SVGEGT.

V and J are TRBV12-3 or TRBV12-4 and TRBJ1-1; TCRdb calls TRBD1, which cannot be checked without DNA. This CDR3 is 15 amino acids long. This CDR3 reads CASRDPGPANTEAFF.

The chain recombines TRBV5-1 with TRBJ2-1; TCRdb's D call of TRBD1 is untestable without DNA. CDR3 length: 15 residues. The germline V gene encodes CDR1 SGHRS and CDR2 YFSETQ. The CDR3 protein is CASSLARGPCNEQFF.

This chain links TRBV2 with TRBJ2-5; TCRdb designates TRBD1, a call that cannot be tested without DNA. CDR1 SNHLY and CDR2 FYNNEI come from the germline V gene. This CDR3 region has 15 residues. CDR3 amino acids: CASSEGGSLGETQYF.

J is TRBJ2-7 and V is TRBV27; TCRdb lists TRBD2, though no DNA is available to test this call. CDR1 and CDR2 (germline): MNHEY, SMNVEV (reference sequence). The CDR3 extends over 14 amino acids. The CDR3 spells CASSPSNSGHEQYF.

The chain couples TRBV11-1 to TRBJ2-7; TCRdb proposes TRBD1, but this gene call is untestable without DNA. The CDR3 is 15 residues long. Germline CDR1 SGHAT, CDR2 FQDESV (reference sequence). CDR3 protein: CASSLGTGDLYEQYF.

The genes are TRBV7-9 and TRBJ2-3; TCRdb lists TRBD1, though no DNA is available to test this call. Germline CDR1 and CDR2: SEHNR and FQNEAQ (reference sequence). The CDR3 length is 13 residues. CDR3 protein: CASRSRGPDTQYF.

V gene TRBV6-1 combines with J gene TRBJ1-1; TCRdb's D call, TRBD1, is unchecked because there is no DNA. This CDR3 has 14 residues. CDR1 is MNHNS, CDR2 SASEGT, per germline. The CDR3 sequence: CASSTSNGATEAFF.

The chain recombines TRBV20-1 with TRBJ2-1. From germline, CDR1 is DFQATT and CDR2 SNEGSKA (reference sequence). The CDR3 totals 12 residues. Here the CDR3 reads CSAAWAYNEQFF.

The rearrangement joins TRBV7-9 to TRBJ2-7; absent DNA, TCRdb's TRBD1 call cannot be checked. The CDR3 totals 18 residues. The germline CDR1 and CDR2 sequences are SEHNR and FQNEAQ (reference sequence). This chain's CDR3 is CASSLSERLNTGLYEQYF. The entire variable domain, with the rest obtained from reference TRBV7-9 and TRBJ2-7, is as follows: DTGVSQNPRHKITKRGQNVTFRCDPISEHNRLYWYRQTLGQGPEFLTYFQNEAQLEKSRLLSDRFSAERPKGSFSTLEIQRTEQGDSAMYLCASSLSERLNTGLYEQYFGPGTRLTVT.

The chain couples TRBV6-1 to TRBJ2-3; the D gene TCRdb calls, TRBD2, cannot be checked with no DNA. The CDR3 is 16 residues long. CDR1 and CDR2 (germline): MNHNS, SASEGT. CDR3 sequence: CASRAPEASGADTQYF.

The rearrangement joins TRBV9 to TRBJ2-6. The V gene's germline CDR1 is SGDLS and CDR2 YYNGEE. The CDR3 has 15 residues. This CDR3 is CASSVGPSGANVLTF.

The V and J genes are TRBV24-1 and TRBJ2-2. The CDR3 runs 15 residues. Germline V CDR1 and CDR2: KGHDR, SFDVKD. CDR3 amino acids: CATSDFSANTGELFF.

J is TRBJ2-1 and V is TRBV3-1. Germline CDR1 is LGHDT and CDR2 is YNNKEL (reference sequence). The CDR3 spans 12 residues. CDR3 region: CASSRSFHEQFF.

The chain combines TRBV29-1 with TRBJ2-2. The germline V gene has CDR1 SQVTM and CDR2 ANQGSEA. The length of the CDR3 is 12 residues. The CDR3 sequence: CSVWFRTGELFF.

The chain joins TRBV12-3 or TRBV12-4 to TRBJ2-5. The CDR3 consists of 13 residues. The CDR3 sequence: CASSFMVQETQYF.

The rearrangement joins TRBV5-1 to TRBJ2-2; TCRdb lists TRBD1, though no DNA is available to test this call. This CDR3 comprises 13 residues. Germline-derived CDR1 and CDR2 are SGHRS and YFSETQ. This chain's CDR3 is CASRTAGTGELFF.

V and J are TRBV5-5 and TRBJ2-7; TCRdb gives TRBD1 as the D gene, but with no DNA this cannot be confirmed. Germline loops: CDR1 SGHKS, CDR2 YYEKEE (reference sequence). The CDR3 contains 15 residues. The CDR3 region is CASSLGTGLWYEQYF.

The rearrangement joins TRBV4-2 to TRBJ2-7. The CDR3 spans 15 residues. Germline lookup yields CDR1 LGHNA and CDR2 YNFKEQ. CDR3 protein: CASSQDVSVFGEQYF.

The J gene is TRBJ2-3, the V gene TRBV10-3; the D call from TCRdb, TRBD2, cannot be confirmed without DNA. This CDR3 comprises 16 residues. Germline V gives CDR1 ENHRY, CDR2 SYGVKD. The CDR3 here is CAISGLGRGGMDTQYF.

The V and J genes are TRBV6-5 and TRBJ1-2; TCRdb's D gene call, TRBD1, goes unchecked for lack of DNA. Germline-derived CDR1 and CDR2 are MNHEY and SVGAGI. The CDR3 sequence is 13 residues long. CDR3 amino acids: CASSATGAYGYTF.